This is a list of T cell receptor beta chains from one sample in a study of blood T cell repertoires in COVID-19. The repertoire was sequenced with immunoSEQ multiplex PCR; TCRdb's copy has only in-frame clones and lacks some. The sample includes 110,000 to 150,000 clones, roughly 80% of them seen just once. The sequenced material came from peripheral blood. All receptors come from a man over 45 with active or convalescent COVID-19. The CDR3 runs from the conserved cysteine through the conserved F or W. A D gene is named only where the DNA matches it firmly. Clone size is stated in some rows and not others, as once, few, many or a class when expanded.

j_gene | d_gene | v_gene | abundance | CDR3aa | CDR3nt
TRBJ2-7 | TRBD2 | TRBV19 | few | CASSNPTAGVSEQYF | TGTGCCAGTAGTAACCCTACAGCGGGAGTTTCCGAGCAGTACTTC
TRBJ2-7 | TRBD2 | TRBV19 | NA | CASSPLSGRPGEQYF | TGTGCCAGTAGTCCACTAAGCGGGAGACCGGGGGAGCAGTACTTC
TRBJ2-5 | NA | TRBV7-9 | NA | CASSLGGLRGETQYF | TGTGCCAGCAGCTTAGGAGGGCTCCGGGGGGAGACCCAGTACTTC
TRBJ2-7 | TRBD2 | TRBV6-1 | NA | CASSEALRAGNDEQYF | TGTGCCAGCAGTGAAGCGCTTCGAGCGGGAAACGACGAGCAGTACTTC
TRBJ2-5 | NA | TRBV21-1 | NA | CASSKDYPGETQYF | TGTGCCAGCAGCAAGGACTATCCGGGCGAGACCCAGTACTTC
TRBJ1-3 | NA | TRBV30 | NA | CAFDIHSGNTIYF | TGTGCCTTTGACATCCACTCTGGAAACACCATATATTTT
TRBJ2-7 | TRBD2 | TRBV9 | NA | CASSPTGSAGGSSYEQYF | TGTGCCAGCAGCCCAACCGGGTCGGCGGGAGGGAGCTCCTACGAGCAGTACTTC
TRBJ2-7 | NA | TRBV2 | few | CASSIELPYEQYF | TGTGCCAGCAGTATAGAACTTCCCTACGAGCAGTACTTC
TRBJ1-2 | NA | TRBV6-5 | NA | CASSYSIGGPYGYTF | TGTGCCAGCAGTTACTCGATCGGGGGTCCCTATGGCTACACCTTC
TRBJ2-2 | TRBD2 | TRBV28 | NA | CASSLKREGLGTGELFF | TGTGCCAGCAGTTTAAAGCGGGAGGGCCTCGGCACCGGGGAGCTGTTTTTT
TRBJ1-2 | TRBD1 | TRBV2 | NA | CASSPRQGSYGYTF | TGTGCCAGCAGCCCTCGACAGGGTTCCTATGGCTACACCTTC
TRBJ2-2 | TRBD1 | TRBV18 | NA | CASSNWTGKELFF | TGTGCCAGCTCAAATTGGACAGGGAAGGAGCTGTTTTTT
TRBJ2-2 | NA | TRBV3-1/TRBV3-2 | NA | CASSQWSQGKPGELFF | TGTGCCAGCAGCCAGTGGAGTCAGGGGAAGCCCGGGGAGCTGTTTTTT
TRBJ1-5 | TRBD1 | TRBV28 | NA | CASSPGAGQVIGNQPQHF | TGTGCCAGCAGCCCAGGGGCGGGACAGGTCATAGGCAATCAGCCCCAGCATTTT
TRBJ2-1 | NA | TRBV10-2 | NA | CASSDESPPIGEQFF | TGCGCCAGCAGTGACGAGTCACCACCCATCGGTGAGCAGTTCTTC
TRBJ2-1 | TRBD2 | TRBV3-1/TRBV3-2 | NA | CASSRTSGRARNEQFF | TGTGCCAGCAGTCGGACTAGCGGGAGGGCGAGAAATGAGCAGTTCTTC
TRBJ2-2 | NA | TRBV27 | NA | CASRWLQGQAGELFF | TGTGCCAGCCGTTGGCTACAGGGTCAGGCCGGGGAGCTGTTTTTT
TRBJ2-1 | NA | TRBV10-2 | NA | CASSEIDSSYNEQFF | TGCGCCAGCAGTGAGATTGATAGCTCCTACAATGAGCAGTTCTTC
TRBJ2-7 | NA | TRBV7-2 | NA | CASSLSTGTPSSYEQYF | TGTGCCAGCAGCTTATCCACCGGGACTCCGAGCTCCTACGAGCAGTACTTC
TRBJ1-4 | NA | TRBV19 | NA | CASRGGEKLFF | TGTGCCAGCCGAGGTGGTGAAAAACTGTTTTTT
TRBJ1-4 | NA | TRBV7-9 | few | CASSLGAAEGKLFF | TGTGCCAGCAGCTTAGGGGCAGCAGAAGGAAAACTGTTTTTT
TRBJ2-5 | NA | TRBV5-1 | NA | CASSFGGQETQYF | TGCGCCAGCAGCTTCGGGGGTCAAGAGACCCAGTACTTC
TRBJ2-7 | TRBD2 | TRBV28 | few | CASRGLASHEQYF | TGTGCCAGCAGGGGACTAGCGTCCCACGAGCAGTACTTC
TRBJ2-1 | TRBD2 | TRBV7-7 | NA | CASSRTSVHNEQFF | TGTGCTAGCAGCCGGACTAGCGTACACAATGAGCAGTTCTTC
TRBJ2-5 | NA | TRBV9 | NA | CASSAYGTQETQYF | TGTGCCAGCAGCGCGTACGGGACACAAGAGACCCAGTACTTC
TRBJ1-1 | NA | TRBV5-8 | NA | CASSLAGGSLNTEAFF | TGTGCCAGCAGCTTGGCCGGCGGTTCCCTAAACACTGAAGCTTTCTTT
TRBJ2-1 | TRBD1 | TRBV24-1 | NA | CATSDWTGSYNEQFF | TGTGCCACCAGTGACTGGACAGGGTCCTACAATGAGCAGTTCTTC
TRBJ1-1 | NA | TRBV29-1 | NA | CSALANMNTEAFF | TGCAGCGCCTTAGCTAATATGAACACTGAAGCTTTCTTT
TRBJ2-1 | NA | TRBV5-1 | NA | CASTLSGELFF | TGCGCCAGCACCCTGTCGGGAGAATTATTCTTC
TRBJ2-5 | TRBD2 | TRBV28 | NA | CASSPSGGGETQYF | TGTGCCAGCAGCCCTAGCGGGGGGGGAGAGACCCAGTACTTC
TRBJ2-1 | TRBD2 | TRBV7-6 | NA | CASSHDLGTSGVGSYNEQFF | TGTGCCAGCAGCCACGACCTAGGGACTAGCGGAGTGGGATCCTACAATGAGCAGTTCTTC
TRBJ2-2 | TRBD2 | TRBV19 | NA | CASSPRTRGTGELFF | TGTGCCAGTAGTCCCCGGACTAGGGGAACCGGGGAGCTGTTTTTT
TRBJ2-2 | TRBD2 | TRBV5-1 | NA | CASSPGRGGTGELFF | TGCGCCAGCTCCCCCGGGAGGGGCGGGACCGGGGAGCTGTTTTTT
TRBJ2-3 | TRBD2 | TRBV5-1 | NA | CASSSGLAFQGDTQYF | TGCGCCAGCAGCTCGGGACTAGCATTCCAGGGAGATACGCAGTATTTT
TRBJ2-7 | NA | TRBV3-1/TRBV3-2 | NA | CASSQDEDEQYF | TGTGCCAGCAGCCAAGATGAGGACGAGCAGTACTTC
TRBJ2-7 | NA | TRBV7-9 | NA | CASSLGGVSYEQYF | TGTGCCAGCAGCTTGGGCGGGGTCTCCTACGAGCAGTACTTC
TRBJ2-3 | TRBD2 | TRBV5-1 | NA | CASSLLLAGVTDTQYF | TGCGCCAGCAGCCTCCTACTAGCGGGAGTCACAGATACGCAGTATTTT
TRBJ2-1 | NA | TRBV11-1 | NA | CASGKVGRAYNEQFF | TGTGCCAGCGGCAAGGTCGGGAGAGCTTACAATGAGCAGTTCTTC
TRBJ2-5 | TRBD2 | TRBV9 | NA | CASSVVGLAGVPETQYF | TGTGCCAGCAGCGTAGTGGGTCTAGCGGGAGTACCAGAGACCCAGTACTTC
TRBJ1-3 | NA | TRBV24-1 | NA | CATRDSAGNTIYF | TGTGCCACCAGGGACTCTGCTGGAAACACCATATATTTT
TRBJ2-7 | TRBD1 | TRBV5-6 | NA | CASSKGAGGYEQYF | TGTGCCAGCAGCAAGGGGGCGGGTGGCTACGAGCAGTACTTC
TRBJ2-7 | NA | TRBV24-1 | NA | CATSDFNEQYF | TGTGCCACCAGTGATTTTAACGAGCAGTACTTC
TRBJ1-1 | TRBD1 | TRBV27 | once | CASSFGDRENTEAFF | TGTGCCAGCAGCTTCGGGGACAGGGAGAACACTGAAGCTTTCTTT
TRBJ1-1 | TRBD1 | TRBV30 | NA | CAWTEVGTGDMNTEAFF | TGTGCCTGGACTGAGGTAGGGACAGGCGACATGAACACTGAAGCTTTCTTT